The rows below give T cell receptor beta chains drawn from one sample of a study of somatic mutations in cytotoxic T cells in rheumatoid arthritis. Data came from immunoSEQ multiplex PCR; TCRdb stores just in-frame clones and leaves some out. This table has about 16,000 clones, 75% to 80% appearing once. The source material was CD8+ T cells sorted from blood. The receptors here all came from an adult with rheumatoid arthritis. Each CDR3 is given with its conserved first and last residue. The D gene is left open where the match is weak. Part of the rows lack a size; the others show once, few, many or a class for expanded clones.

d_call cdr3_length j_call v_call clone_size cdr3_nt cdr3_aa
TRBD2 19 TRBJ2-5 TRBV7-6 NA TGTGCCAGCAGCTTAGAAGAAGGACTAGCGGGAGGGCCAGGGGAGACCCAGTACTTC CASSLEEGLAGGPGETQYF
NA 16 TRBJ2-3 TRBV7-9 once TGTGCCAGCAGCTCCAATTTTGTGCGGACAACAGATACGCAGTATTTT CASSSNFVRTTDTQYF
TRBD1 18 TRBJ1-2 TRBV25-1 NA TGTGCCAGCAGTGAACCCCCTCCTTACAGGGGCCCGAACTATGGCTACACCTTC CASSEPPPYRGPNYGYTF
NA 16 TRBJ1-2 TRBV9 few TGTGCCAGCAGAGACCCCGGGACTCCTTCTCCCTATGGCTACACCTTC CASRDPGTPSPYGYTF
NA 14 TRBJ2-7 TRBV9 NA TGTGCCAGCAGCGTAGGACAGATCTCCTACGAGCAGTACTTC CASSVGQISYEQYF
TRBD2 16 TRBJ2-3 TRBV27 NA TGTGCCAGCAGTTCCGGGACTAGCGGGAGAACAGATACGCAGTATTTT CASSSGTSGRTDTQYF
TRBD2 15 TRBJ2-2 TRBV7-6 NA TGTGCCAGCAGCTCGACTAGCGGGAGCTCCGGGGAGCTGTTTTTT CASSSTSGSSGELFF
NA 14 TRBJ2-1 TRBV6-1 NA TGTGCCAGCCAGGGGCAAGCGGGCTACAATGAGCAGTTCTTC CASQGQAGYNEQFF
NA 14 TRBJ2-5 TRBV27 NA TGTGCCAGCGGTAGCGGCCCCAGGGGAGAGACCCAGTACTTC CASGSGPRGETQYF
NA 13 TRBJ1-1 TRBV9 NA TGTGCCAGCAGCGTCACCCCTTACACTGAAGCTTTCTTT CASSVTPYTEAFF
TRBD2 14 TRBJ2-5 TRBV7-9 NA TGTGCCAGCAGCTTATGGGAGGGTGATGAGACCCAGTACTTC CASSLWEGDETQYF
NA 12 TRBJ2-1 TRBV9 NA TGTGCCAGCAGCACTAGGGGGAATGAGCAGTTCTTC CASSTRGNEQFF
NA 15 TRBJ1-4 TRBV27 NA TGTGCCAGCAGTTTGTTAGGTGCAACTAATGAAAAACTGTTTTTT CASSLLGATNEKLFF
TRBD1 14 TRBJ2-2 TRBV12-5 few TGTGCTAGTGGGGACAGGGGGAACACCGGGGAGCTGTTTTTT CASGDRGNTGELFF
TRBD1 13 TRBJ2-7 TRBV6-6 NA TGTGCCAGCAGGGACAGGGCGCACTACGAGCAGTACTTC CASRDRAHYEQYF
NA 16 TRBJ1-3 TRBV19 NA TGTGCCAGTAGTATAGAGCGGACAACCTCTGGAAACACCATATATTTT CASSIERTTSGNTIYF
NA 12 TRBJ2-2 TRBV27 once TGTGCCACGGGCGCCCGATCGGGGGAGCTGTTTTTT CATGARSGELFF
TRBD1 14 TRBJ2-7 TRBV7-9 NA TGTGCCAGCAGCTCTGGGACAGGGGGTTACGAGCAGTACTTC CASSSGTGGYEQYF
TRBD1 14 TRBJ1-2 TRBV6-4 NA TGTGCCAGCAGCCCAGACAGGGGGGTTTCTGGCTACACCTTC CASSPDRGVSGYTF
NA 15 TRBJ2-3 TRBV18 NA TGTGCCAGCTCACCAACCAGGCCCTCCACAGATACGCAGTATTTT CASSPTRPSTDTQYF
TRBD1 13 TRBJ2-7 TRBV30 NA TGTGCCTGGAGTCCAGGGACAGGGTACGAGCAGTACTTC CAWSPGTGYEQYF
TRBD2 15 TRBJ2-7 TRBV27 NA TGTGCCAGCAGGGCCGGACTAGCTCCTTCCTACGAGCAGTACTTC CASRAGLAPSYEQYF
TRBD1 14 TRBJ2-7 TRBV7-9 NA TGTGCCAGCAGCTCCGGACAGGGGGCCTACGAGCAGTACTTC CASSSGQGAYEQYF
TRBD2 14 TRBJ2-7 TRBV19 NA TGTGCCAGTAGTCTAGCGGGAGAAGTCTACGAGCAGTACTTC CASSLAGEVYEQYF
TRBD2 15 TRBJ2-1 TRBV6-6 NA TGTGCCAGCAGCCTCCTCGGGCGGGAGAGGAATGAGCAGTTCTTC CASSLLGRERNEQFF
NA 11 TRBJ1-4 TRBV23-1 few TGCGCCAGCAGGAAAGGAGAAAAACTGTTTTTT CASRKGEKLFF
NA 16 TRBJ2-1 TRBV6-4 NA TGTGCCAGCAGTGACTCGTCTGGGACCGGGGAGGATGAGCAGTTCTTC CASSDSSGTGEDEQFF
TRBD2 15 TRBJ2-3 TRBV7-9 NA TGTGCCAGCAGCCTCACTAGGGGAGGGACAGATACGCAGTATTTT CASSLTRGGTDTQYF
NA 13 TRBJ1-3 TRBV10-3 NA TGTGCCACTCGGTCCTTCTCTGGAAACACCATATATTTT CATRSFSGNTIYF
TRBD2 15 TRBJ2-3 TRBV7-9 NA TGTGCCGCCCCACGGGGGGATCGACCCACAGATACGCAGTATTTT CAAPRGDRPTDTQYF
NA 14 TRBJ1-5 TRBV27 medium-sized TGTGCCAGCAGCCCGGGGGGGGGTGCGTGGGGCCAGCATTTT CASSPGGGAWGQHF
TRBD2 15 TRBJ2-3 TRBV6-4 once TGTGCCAGCAGTCTAGCGGGAGAGAGCACAGATACGCAGTATTTT CASSLAGESTDTQYF
NA 16 TRBJ1-1 TRBV25-1 NA TGTGCCAGCAGTGAATCCTCGGATGGAGGCAACACTGAAGCTTTCTTT CASSESSDGGNTEAFF
NA 13 TRBJ2-7 TRBV4-3 NA TGCGCCAGCAGCCAAGATGGGGGACTCGAGCAGTACTTC CASSQDGGLEQYF
TRBD2 16 TRBJ2-1 TRBV9 NA TGTGCCAGCAGCCAAGGACTAGCGGCCCCTATCCATGAGCAGTTCTTC CASSQGLAAPIHEQFF
NA 16 TRBJ1-1 TRBV13 NA TGTGCCAGCAGCTTAGGCGCAGGGGTCCCGAACACTGAAGCTTTCTTT CASSLGAGVPNTEAFF
NA 15 TRBJ2-3 TRBV19 NA TGTGCCAGTAGTGCGGAGGAGGGGTTCGCAGATACGCAGTATTTT CASSAEEGFADTQYF
TRBD1 12 TRBJ1-2 TRBV19 NA TGTGCCAGTAGCCCGGACAGGGAGGGCTACACCTTC CASSPDREGYTF
TRBD1 16 TRBJ2-7 TRBV10-3 NA TGTGCCATCAGTGGTGGACAGGGGCCTATTCCCTACGAGCAGTACTTC CAISGGQGPIPYEQYF
TRBD1 12 TRBJ1-1 TRBV5-8 NA TGTGCCAGCCCGACAGGGGCCCCTGAAGCTTTCTTT CASPTGAPEAFF
NA 16 TRBJ2-2 TRBV29-1 NA TGCAGCGTCCTGGCCTCCGGGACACCTAACACCGGGGAGCTGTTTTTT CSVLASGTPNTGELFF
NA 15 TRBJ2-1 TRBV27 NA TGTGCCAGCAGTTTAAGAGCTCATTCCTACAATGAGCAGTTCTTC CASSLRAHSYNEQFF
NA 15 TRBJ1-1 TRBV4-3 NA TGCGCCAGCAGCCAAGACAGTCAGGGGAGCACTGAAGCTTTCTTT CASSQDSQGSTEAFF
NA 20 TRBJ1-3 TRBV16 NA TGTGCCAGCAGCCACCACGGGGCGATACAGGACCTCTCATCTGGAAACACCATATATTTT CASSHHGAIQDLSSGNTIYF
TRBD1 18 TRBJ1-2 TRBV7-9 NA TGTGCCAGCAGCCTAGGGATGCCCGGGACAGGGAATCTCTATGGCTACACCTTC CASSLGMPGTGNLYGYTF
TRBD1 15 TRBJ1-3 TRBV5-5 NA TGTGCCAGCAAAACGGGACAGAGCTCTGGAAACACCATATATTTT CASKTGQSSGNTIYF
TRBD2 18 TRBJ2-1 TRBV14 NA TGTGCCAGCAGCCAATCCCTAGCGGGAGGGCCCTCCTACAATGAGCAGTTCTTC CASSQSLAGGPSYNEQFF
NA 16 TRBJ2-7 TRBV5-5 NA TGTGCCAGCAGCATTCACAGAGGGCTCGGGGGATACGAGCAGTACTTC CASSIHRGLGGYEQYF
NA 14 TRBJ2-1 TRBV28 NA TGTGCCAGCAGTCCCGGGCCCCCCGCCAATGAGCAGTTCTTC CASSPGPPANEQFF
NA 14 TRBJ2-5 TRBV15 NA TGTGCCACCAGCGCATTTGACACCCAAGAGACCCAGTACTTC CATSAFDTQETQYF
TRBD1 16 TRBJ1-1 TRBV7-2 NA TGTGCCAGCAGCTTAGTAACAGGGGGACTCCACACTGAAGCTTTCTTT CASSLVTGGLHTEAFF
TRBD2 16 TRBJ2-7 TRBV10-3 NA TGTGCCATCAGCTCCCTGATGGGGGGGTCCTCCTACGAGCAGTACTTC CAISSLMGGSSYEQYF
NA 15 TRBJ2-5 TRBV9 NA TGTGCCAGCATCCCCCCTTCTGGGGCGTGTGAGACCCAGTACTTC CASIPPSGACETQYF
NA 13 TRBJ1-1 TRBV19 medium-sized TGTGCCAGTAGGGACGGGAGTAACACTGAAGCTTTCTTT CASRDGSNTEAFF
NA 15 TRBJ2-3 TRBV19 NA TGTGCCAGTAGTACTCAGGACAGAAGCACAGATACGCAGTATTTT CASSTQDRSTDTQYF
NA 15 TRBJ2-1 TRBV28 NA TGTGCCAGCAGTTTAGGGGGGTTCACGTTGAATGAGCAGTTCTTC CASSLGGFTLNEQFF
TRBD1 17 TRBJ2-3 TRBV5-4 NA TGTGCCAGCAGCCCCGGGACAGGGGACCTTAGCACAGATACGCAGTATTTT CASSPGTGDLSTDTQYF
NA 12 TRBJ2-3 TRBV7-6 NA TGTGCCAGCAGCTTTTCGACAGATACGCAGTATTTT CASSFSTDTQYF
TRBD1 15 TRBJ1-5 TRBV7-9 medium-sized TGTGCCAGCGAAACCGGGACAGGGGACGACCAGCCCCAGCATTTT CASETGTGDDQPQHF
NA 14 TRBJ1-3 TRBV29-1 NA TGCAGCGTCATGAGGGGGGTTACTGGAAACACCATATATTTT CSVMRGVTGNTIYF